One sample yielded the 17 T cell receptor beta chains listed below, sequenced in a study of vaccination and CD4 T cells after COVID-19. Their recognized antigens are unknown. Scientists ran DNA taken from cultured CD4+ T cells through the Oncomine TCR Beta short-read assay for sequencing. TCRdb reprocessed the PCR reads via MiXCR and lists one record per CDR3 protein. The sample lists 20,000 or so distinct CDR3 sequences, around 50% occurring once. Stated treatment: roughly nine-day PBMC culture with coronavirus spike peptide pools or control peptides (ViraFEST assay). Sequencing was performed on CD4+ T cells from blood, cultured in vitro, taken before SARS-CoV-2 vaccination. All receptors come from a human donor who had recovered from COVID-19.

This clonotype was found a few times. The rearrangement joins TRBV7-9 to TRBJ1-2; D is ambiguous. This CDR3 is built from 12 residues. Deletions cut 5 bases from V and 7 bases from J, with 11 bases between. CDR1 is SEHNR, CDR2 FQNEAQ, per germline (reference sequence). This CDR3 is CASSNSEVGYTF. DNA of the CDR3: TGTGCCAGCAGCAACTCCGAGGTTGGCTACACCTTC.

This clonotype was detected a few times. This chain joins TRBV28 and TRBJ1-5; 8 positions match TRBD1. Trimming at V came to 4 bases and at J to 3 bases, leaving 2 bases not matched to a gene. The CDR3 runs 14 residues. Per the germline V gene, CDR1 is MDHEN and CDR2 is SYDVKM. The CDR3 nucleotides read TGTGCCAGCAGTTCGGACAGGGTCAATCAGCCCCAGCATTTT. This codes for CASSSDRVNQPQHF. Full variable domain (outside the CDR3, taken from reference TRBV28 and TRBJ1-5): DVKVTQSSRYLVKRTGEKVFLECVQDMDHENMFWYRQDPGLGLRLIYFSYDVKMKEKGDIPEGYSVSREKKERFSLILESASTNQTSMYLCASSSDRVNQPQHFGDGTRLSIL.

The chain joins TRBV20-1 to TRBJ2-5; D ambiguous. The CDR3 is 11 residues long. The germline V gene encodes CDR1 DFQATT and CDR2 SNEGSKA (reference sequence). V was shortened by 5 bases and J by 5 bases, with 9 bases between the two germline ends. DNA of the CDR3: TGCAGTGCTGGTGAGGAGGAGACCCAGTACTTC. It is translated as CSAGEEETQYF.

This chain joins TRBV28 and TRBJ1-5; D call uncertain. This CDR3 has 13 residues. V lost 7 bases, J lost 9 bases, and 16 bases lay in between. CDR1 and CDR2 (germline): MDHEN, SYDVKM. The CDR3 here is CASTYVGPRPQHF. Here the CDR3 DNA reads TGTGCCAGCACCTACGTAGGACCTCGGCCCCAGCATTTT.

This clonotype was picked up a small number of times. The chain couples TRBV20-1 to TRBJ1-1; TRBD1 matches 7 bases. The CDR3 length is 16 residues. The V and J ends lost 5 bases and 1 base, in that order; junction bases with no gene match: 13. The germline CDR1 and CDR2 sequences are DFQATT and SNEGSKA (reference sequence). The CDR3 loop is CSAPNLNRGPNTEAFF. The DNA of the CDR3 is TGCAGTGCTCCGAATTTGAACAGGGGCCCGAACACTGAAGCTTTCTTT.

The CDR3 sequence is CSAEGAATYEQYF. CDR3 in DNA: TGCAGTGCCGAGGGGGCAGCCACCTACGAGCAGTACTTC. The chain joins TRBV20-1 to TRBJ2-7; 7 bases are shared with TRBD1. The CDR3 spans 13 residues. Trimming at V came to 6 bases and at J to 2 bases, leaving 7 bases not matched to a gene. Germline CDR1 is DFQATT and CDR2 is SNEGSKA (reference sequence).

V gene TRBV19 combines with J gene TRBJ1-5; D unresolved. Trimming took off 8 bases at V and 0 bases at J, with 17 bases between the two ends. Per germline, CDR1 LNHDA and CDR2 SQIVND (reference sequence). The CDR3 contains 16 residues. CDR3 in amino acids: CASQPRAGTSNQPQHF. The CDR3, as DNA: TGTGCCAGTCAGCCGAGGGCGGGTACTAGCAATCAGCCCCAGCATTTT.

This sequence joins TRBV24-1 and TRBJ1-4; D perhaps matches TRBD1 (6 bases). Trimming took 1 base from V and 10 from J, leaving 12 bases between them. Looked up from germline, CDR1 is KGHDR and CDR2 is SFDVKD. The CDR3 totals 14 residues. The CDR3 is CATSDLKEGGKLFF. In DNA, the CDR3 is TGTGCCACCAGTGATTTAAAGGAGGGGGGAAAACTGTTTTTT.

V and J are TRBV7-9 and TRBJ2-2; 13 nucleotides align to TRBD2. Trimming took 0 bases from V and 6 from J; bases not matched to a gene: 10. CDR1 is SEHNR, CDR2 FQNEAQ, per germline (reference sequence). The CDR3 extends over 19 amino acids. This CDR3 reads CASSLAWTSGRVLAGELFF. The CDR3 nucleotides are TGTGCCAGCAGCTTAGCCTGGACTAGCGGGAGAGTCTTAGCCGGGGAGCTGTTTTTT.

Turning to this clonotype: An end of the junction does not agree with germline; a read error may underlie this. The V call is TRBV6-1, the J call TRBJ1-1; D may be TRBD1 (5 bases). CDR3 length equals 12 residues. The germline V gene has CDR1 MNHNS and CDR2 SASEGT. Here the CDR3 reads CVSSTAGGGAFF. The CDR3 DNA follows: TGTGTCAGCTCAACAGCGGGGGGGGGTGCTTTCTTT.

The gene calls are TRBV19 and TRBJ1-5; TRBD1 is a possible D gene (5 bases). Trimming left V 0 bases short and J 4 bases short, with 19 bases between. Germline assignment: CDR1 LNHDA and CDR2 SQIVND (reference sequence). The CDR3 has 18 residues. The CDR3: CASSIEGLAGLGNQPQHF. DNA for the CDR3: TGTGCCAGTAGTATAGAAGGTTTGGCAGGGCTGGGGAATCAGCCCCAGCATTTT.

A few counts support this clonotype. The chain employs TRBV6-5 and TRBJ1-2; TRBD1 is a possible D gene (6 bases). The CDR3 length is 15 residues. CDR1 and CDR2 from the germline V gene are MNHEY and SVGAGI. V lost 0 bases to trimming and J lost 8 bases, with 16 bases between them. CDR3 coding DNA: TGTGCCAGCAGTTACTCTCGGGGGCGCCCCCGAGGCTACACCTTC. It is translated as CASSYSRGRPRGYTF.

The chain joins TRBV19 to TRBJ2-6, with D possibly matching TRBD1 (6 bases). The CDR3 length is 16 residues. Trimming stripped 10 bases from V and 0 bases from J, with 16 bases between. Germline CDR1 is LNHDA and CDR2 is SQIVND (reference sequence). The CDR3 region is CATAQGSSSGANVLTF. The CDR3 nucleotides are TGTGCCACCGCGCAGGGGTCAAGCTCTGGGGCCAACGTCCTGACTTTC.

This sequence joins TRBV2 and TRBJ1-6, with TRBD1 matching 7 bases. The CDR3 totals 14 residues. Per germline, CDR1 SNHLY and CDR2 FYNNEI. The V and J ends lost 6 bases and 9 bases, in that order; junction bases with no gene match: 8. CDR3 nucleotide sequence: TGTGCCAGCAGCGCCGGGACAGAGAGTTCACCCCTCCACTTT. Amino acid sequence: CASSAGTESSPLHF.

V usage is TRBV19 and J usage is TRBJ2-3; 11 bases agree with TRBD2. After removal of 4 bases from V and 0 bases from J, the junction contained 3 bases not matched to a gene. This CDR3 region has 16 residues. Germline values: CDR1 LNHDA, CDR2 SQIVND (reference sequence). This chain's CDR3 is CASSSRTSGSTDTQYF. Written as DNA, the CDR3 is TGTGCCAGTAGTAGCCGGACTAGCGGGAGCACAGATACGCAGTATTTT.

This rearrangement joins TRBV7-9 to TRBJ2-7, with D uncertain. Trimming took off 5 bases at V and 2 bases at J, with 22 bases between the two ends. CDR1 SEHNR and CDR2 FQNEAQ come from the germline V gene (reference sequence). The CDR3 contains 17 residues. In nucleotides, the CDR3 is TGTGCCAGCAGCCGTATTCTTACAGACGCACCCACCTACGAGCAGTACTTC. Protein sequence: CASSRILTDAPTYEQYF.

The rearrangement links TRBV7-9 to TRBJ2-7; 9 bases are a match to TRBD1. Losses at the gene ends were 6 bases for V and 0 bases for J; bases not matched to a gene: 12. This CDR3 has 17 amino acids. The germline V gene has CDR1 SEHNR and CDR2 FQNEAQ (reference sequence). The CDR3 DNA is TGTGCCAGCAGGGGGCGGGTATTGGACAGGGGCTCCTACGAGCAGTACTTC. As protein: CASRGRVLDRGSYEQYF.